This T cell receptor beta chain was identified during a study of T cells in Graves' hyperthyroidism and ophthalmopathy. Study-wide points: Most thyroid clonotypes expanded above 0.001 were also detected in blood. Ophthalmopathy, as predicted by the model, came a median approximately 5.9 months after the prediction.

RNA transcripts provided the source from which TCR beta CDR3 regions were amplified. The HTBI primer set was used in a first-round RT-PCR of the TCR CDR3. TCRdb reprocessed the multiplex PCR reads via MiXCR and lists one record per CDR3 protein. The sample carries about 500,000 distinct CDR3 sequences, 15% to 20% recorded once. Comments on this clonotype: Its specificity is not known.

This CDR3 comprises 12 residues. CDR1 is SQVTM and CDR2 is ANQGSEA in the germline V gene. Trimming took 6 bases from V and 3 from J, leaving 10 bases between them. Under 3 months was the duration of disease in ophthalmopathy patients, who also had a Clinical Activity Score of at least 3 and a NOSPECS grade of at least 4. Using approximately 10 ml of fresh peripheral blood, PBMCs were prepared. The chain recombines TRBV29-1 with TRBJ2-3; no reliable D call. Specimen: blood. The source is a woman in her twenties or thirties with Graves' ophthalmopathy. CDR3: CSVSQSTDTQYF. The CDR3 DNA follows: TGCAGCGTATCCCAGAGTACAGATACGCAGTATTTT.